Shown below are 21 T cell receptor beta chains from a single sample sequenced in a study of cytotoxic CD8 clonotypes in ibrutinib-treated CLL. Assay: immunoSEQ multiplex PCR; the TCRdb copy retains only in-frame clones and omits some. The sample consists of about 140,000 clones, 80% of them appearing once. The source material was PBMCs, sampled after 36 months of ibrutinib treatment. The origin of the receptors is a human donor with chronic lymphocytic leukemia.

V usage is TRBV7-3 and J usage is TRBJ2-1, with TRBD2 matching 8 bases. This CDR3 is 14 amino acids long. In germline, CDR1 is SGHTA, CDR2 FQGTGA. The V segment lost 1 base and the J segment 9 bases; nucleotides outside the gene matches: 5. CDR3 in DNA: TGTGCCAGCAGCTTAAGCAGCGGGAGTGGTGAGCAGTTCTTC. Translated, it gives CASSLSSGSGEQFF.

The V call is TRBV7-8, the J call TRBJ1-2; a weak D match, TRBD1 (5 bases). CDR1 and CDR2 (germline): SGHVS, FQNEAQ. There are 13 residues in the CDR3. V lost 4 bases and J 10 bases, leaving 16 bases between the germline ends. The CDR3 is CASSSGTDFFYTF. The CDR3 bases are TGTGCCAGCAGCTCCGGGACGGACTTCTTCTACACCTTC.

V gene TRBV28 combines with J gene TRBJ1-3; D not resolved. Germline loops: CDR1 MDHEN, CDR2 SYDVKM. The CDR3 is 15 amino acids. V was clipped by 2 bases and J by 0 bases, with 8 bases between them. The CDR3 region has the DNA TGTGCCAGCAGTTTAATTTGGGACTCTGGAAACACCATATATTTT. Its translation is CASSLIWDSGNTIYF.

In the case of this clone: Different DNA sequences within this sample yield the same CDR3. V is TRBV7-9 and J is TRBJ2-7; D is unresolved. The CDR3 has 11 residues. V lost 1 base, J lost 4 bases, and 2 bases lay in between. Germline V CDR1 and CDR2: SEHNR, FQNEAQ (reference sequence). The CDR3 sequence: CASSLVYEQYF. CDR3 coding DNA: TGTGCCAGCAGCTTAGTGTACGAGCAGTACTTC.

This chain links TRBV5-1 with TRBJ2-7; D may be TRBD1 (6 bases). The V end was cut by 0 bases, the J end by 6 bases, with 13 bases between. Germline V lookup: CDR1 SGHRS, CDR2 YFSETQ. The CDR3 length is 14 residues. CDR3 DNA: TGCGCCAGCAGCTTGGTTCAGGGGCCGGCCGAGCAGTACTTC. It specifies CASSLVQGPAEQYF.

V and J are TRBV18 and TRBJ2-7; tentatively, D is TRBD1 (6 bases). Germline V gene sequence: CDR1 KGHSH, CDR2 LQKENI. V lost 3 bases, J lost 6 bases, and 15 bases lay in between. This CDR3 comprises 14 residues. The CDR3 region is CASSPDRQSLEQYF. The CDR3 nucleotides are TGTGCCAGCTCACCGGACAGACAGAGCCTCGAGCAGTACTTC.

J is TRBJ1-2 and V is TRBV9, with D uncertain. The CDR3 is 17 residues long. Germline V gene lookup returns CDR1 SGDLS and CDR2 YYNGEE. The V gene lost 4 bases and the J gene lost 4 bases, with 23 bases spanning the gap. CDR3 sequence: CASSSTPRFGSSYGYTF. In DNA, the CDR3 is TGTGCCAGCAGCTCTACACCTAGGTTTGGGTCCTCCTATGGCTACACCTTC.

This clone appeared once. V is TRBV4-2 and J is TRBJ2-7, with a possible D match to TRBD1 (6 bases). CDR1 is LGHNA and CDR2 is YNFKEQ in the germline V gene. The V end lost 0 bases, the J end lost 5 bases, and 17 bases lay between the germline ends. The CDR3 covers 16 residues. Here the CDR3 DNA reads TGTGCCAGCAGCCAAGATTTTGGCAGGGGAAGCCACGAGCAGTACTTC. It specifies CASSQDFGRGSHEQYF.

In this sample, this clone turned up a few times. The rearrangement uses TRBV4-1 and TRBJ2-1, with D possibly called TRBD1 or TRBD2 (5 bases each). V lost 4 bases and J 8 bases, leaving 15 bases between the germline ends. The CDR3 has 14 residues. From germline, CDR1 is MGHRA and CDR2 YSYEKL. The DNA for the CDR3 is TGCGCCAGCAGCCCTGGGCAGGGAGCGTATGAGCAGTTCTTC. It codes for CASSPGQGAYEQFF.

For this clone: Relative to the germline gene, one junction end is altered; a read error may explain this. The V gene is TRBV7-9, the J gene TRBJ2-1; 7 bases match TRBD1. Germline V gene sequence: CDR1 SEHNR, CDR2 FQNEAQ (reference sequence). The length of the CDR3 is 14 residues. CDR3 protein: CASSLMGQLNGQFF. CDR3 nucleotides: TGTGCCAGCAGCCTCATGGGACAGCTAAATGGGCAGTTCTTC.

This clone has only a few counts. The rearrangement links TRBV30 to TRBJ1-5; TRBD1 is a possible D gene (5 bases). The V end lost 5 bases, the J end lost 5 bases, and 16 bases lay between the germline ends. The CDR3 runs 14 residues. The germline V gene encodes CDR1 GTSNPN and CDR2 SVGIG (reference sequence). The CDR3 here is CAWGPGTMHQPQHF. The DNA of the CDR3 is TGTGCCTGGGGGCCCGGGACTATGCATCAGCCCCAGCATTTT.

This sequence joins TRBV14 and TRBJ2-7; 9 nucleotides align to TRBD2. The CDR3 is made up of 14 amino acids. The germline CDR1 and CDR2 sequences are SGHDN and FVKESK. V gave up 6 bases and J gave up 3 bases; unmatched junction bases: 6. The CDR3 is CASSRLAGFYEQYF. The CDR3 region has the DNA TGTGCCAGCAGTAGGCTAGCGGGATTCTACGAGCAGTACTTC. Using reference TRBV14 and TRBJ2-7 for the parts outside the CDR3, the full variable domain is EAGVTQFPSHSVIEKGQTVTLRCDPISGHDNLYWYRRVMGKEIKFLLHFVKESKQDESGMPNNRFLAERTGGTYSTLKVQPAELEDSGVYFCASSRLAGFYEQYFGPGTRLTVT.

V is TRBV6-5 and J is TRBJ1-3, with 9 bases lining up with TRBD1. Germline CDR1 is MNHEY and CDR2 is SVGAGI. V was clipped by 5 bases and J by 2 bases; unmatched bases: 4. This CDR3 is 15 amino acids long. CDR3: CASSRDRDPGNTIYF. The CDR3 nucleotides read TGTGCCAGCAGTAGGGACAGGGACCCTGGAAACACCATATATTTT.

CDR3 in amino acids: CAISVGTSSYEQYF. CDR3 bases: TGTGCCATCAGTGTTGGGACTAGCTCCTACGAGCAGTACTTC. The rearrangement joins TRBV10-3 to TRBJ2-7; 8 positions agree with TRBD2. The CDR3 runs 14 residues. After removal of 4 bases from V and 0 bases from J, the junction contained 2 bases not matched to a gene. Looked up from germline, CDR1 is ENHRY and CDR2 is SYGVKD.

The chain recombines TRBV27 with TRBJ2-3; 11 nucleotides agree with TRBD2. This CDR3 spans 16 amino acids. CDR1 is MNHEY and CDR2 is SMNVEV in the germline V gene (reference sequence). Trimming took 3 bases from V and 1 from J; bases not matched to a gene: 3. CDR3 sequence reads: CASSLLTSGGTDTQYF. The CDR3 DNA is TGTGCCAGCAGTTTGTTGACTAGCGGGGGCACAGATACGCAGTATTTT.

The genes are TRBV21-1 and TRBJ1-2. TRBV21-1 is a documented pseudogene. The CDR3 runs 14 residues. The CDR3 spells CASTTKSKAYGYTF. CDR3 nucleotide sequence: TGTGCCAGCACAACTAAGTCCAAGGCCTATGGCTACACCTTC.

V gene TRBV7-9 combines with J gene TRBJ2-7, with D possibly TRBD1 on 5 matching bases. This CDR3 comprises 14 residues. The V gene lost 7 bases and the J gene lost 7 bases, with 20 bases spanning the gap. Germline V gives CDR1 SEHNR, CDR2 FQNEAQ (reference sequence). CDR3 region: CASTVSGLNREQYF. In DNA, the CDR3 is TGTGCCAGCACCGTCTCAGGGTTGAATCGTGAGCAGTACTTC.

The rearrangement links TRBV19 to TRBJ1-2; D is unresolved. This CDR3 region has 11 residues. Trimming left V 8 bases short and J 3 bases short, with 7 bases between. The germline V gene encodes CDR1 LNHDA and CDR2 SQIVND (reference sequence). The chain's CDR3 is CASRVDYGYTF. The CDR3 bases are TGTGCCAGTCGTGTTGACTATGGCTACACCTTC. The entire variable domain, with the rest obtained from reference TRBV19 and TRBJ1-2, is as follows: DGGITQSPKYLFRKEGQNVTLSCEQNLNHDAMYWYRQDPGQGLRLIYYSQIVNDFQKGDIAEGYSVSREKKESFPLTVTSAQKNPTAFYLCASRVDYGYTFGSGTRLTVV.

J is TRBJ2-2 and V is TRBV30; no clear D. The V and J ends lost 3 bases and 0 bases respectively, with 11 bases between them. The CDR3 is 15 residues long. Germline V gives CDR1 GTSNPN, CDR2 SVGIG (reference sequence). The CDR3 DNA is TGTGCCTGGAGAAAGGTAGTTGCGAACACCGGGGAGCTGTTTTTT. Amino acid sequence: CAWRKVVANTGELFF.

The V and J genes are TRBV7-9 and TRBJ1-4, with 7 bases identical to TRBD1. Unmatched junction bases numbered 8, after V lost 2 bases and J lost 5 bases. The CDR3 is 16 residues long. CDR1 is SEHNR, CDR2 FQNEAQ, per germline (reference sequence). Here the CDR3 reads CASSLRPGQANEKLFF. CDR3 coding DNA: TGTGCCAGCAGCTTACGACCTGGACAGGCGAATGAAAAACTGTTTTTT.

This clone was counted a few times. The rearrangement uses TRBV30 and TRBJ2-3, with 7 bases aligning to TRBD2. The CDR3 runs 14 residues. V shed 8 bases and J 2 bases; nucleotides not matched to a gene: 10. Germline V gene sequence: CDR1 GTSNPN, CDR2 SVGIG (reference sequence). CDR3 protein: CALSRGTTTDTQYF. The CDR3 DNA follows: TGTGCCCTGAGTCGAGGGACTACCACAGATACGCAGTATTTT.